The rows below give T cell receptor beta chains drawn from one sample of a study of cytomegalovirus exposure and HLA in healthy donors. The table came from immunoSEQ multiplex PCR; TCRdb's copy has only in-frame clones and leaves some out. The sample has about 95,000 clones; about two thirds are singletons. Material: PBMCs. The source of these receptors is a woman aged 45-65 years in good health and CMV-seropositive. CDR3s include the opening cysteine and the closing phenylalanine or tryptophan. A D gene is named only where the DNA matches it firmly. A clone size is listed for some rows: how often the clone was seen (once, few, many), or a class if it is expanded.

V,D,size,J,CDR3,DNA
TRBV9,-,-,TRBJ2-1,CASSVVDGGRAEQFF,TGTGCCAGCAGCGTAGTGGACGGAGGACGGGCTGAGCAGTTCTTC
TRBV7-8,TRBD1,-,TRBJ1-3,CASSSNRGGNTIYF,TGTGCCAGCAGTTCGAACAGGGGCGGAAACACCATATATTTT
TRBV5-8,-,few,TRBJ1-1,CASSWSTGRGNTEAFF,TGTGCCAGCAGTTGGTCTACAGGGAGGGGGAACACTGAAGCTTTCTTT
TRBV5-8,-,-,TRBJ2-3,CASSLGGGTDTQYF,TGTGCCAGCAGCTTGGGAGGAGGCACAGATACGCAGTATTTT
TRBV5-1,-,once,TRBJ2-3,CASSLAQVSDTQYF,TGCGCCAGCAGCTTGGCGCAGGTTTCAGATACGCAGTATTTT
TRBV7-6,-,-,TRBJ1-4,CASSSLSGAANEKLFF,TGTGCCAGCAGCTCCCTTAGTGGTGCGGCTAATGAAAAACTGTTTTTT
TRBV5-1,TRBD2,-,TRBJ2-3,CASRPRGLEGTDTQYF,TGCGCCAGCAGACCGCGGGGACTAGAAGGCACAGATACGCAGTATTTT
TRBV7-3,-,few,TRBJ2-3,CASSTGLEEITDTQYF,TGTGCCAGCAGCACAGGTCTAGAAGAAATCACAGATACGCAGTATTTT
TRBV7-9,-,-,TRBJ2-1,CASSLRDFDNEQFF,TGTGCCAGCAGCCTGAGGGACTTCGACAATGAGCAGTTCTTC
TRBV7-3,-,-,TRBJ1-1,CASSPRLGGFTEAFF,TGTGCCAGCAGCCCTAGGTTGGGGGGATTCACTGAAGCTTTCTTT
TRBV15,-,-,TRBJ2-2,CATSSNVVTGELFF,TGTGCCACCAGCAGCAACGTAGTCACCGGGGAGCTGTTTTTT
TRBV7-9,-,-,TRBJ1-1,CASSLVQGNTEAFF,TGTGCCAGCAGCTTGGTACAGGGAAACACTGAAGCTTTCTTT
TRBV11-1,TRBD1,-,TRBJ1-1,CASSSSDRVKMAFF,TGTGCCAGCAGCTCCTCTGACAGGGTCAAGATGGCTTTCTTT
TRBV13,-,-,TRBJ2-7,CASSLGEGGNYEQYF,TGTGCCAGCAGCTTAGGCGAGGGAGGCAACTACGAGCAGTACTTC
TRBV27,-,-,TRBJ2-7,CASGEYPPYEQYF,TGTGCCAGCGGGGAGTACCCCCCCTACGAGCAGTACTTC
TRBV13,-,once,TRBJ1-1,CASSSPGDMNTEAFF,TGTGCCAGCAGCTCCCCCGGGGACATGAACACTGAAGCTTTCTTT
TRBV19,-,-,TRBJ1-5,CASKQGFSNQPQHF,TGTGCCAGCAAACAGGGATTTAGCAATCAGCCCCAGCATTTT
TRBV14,-,-,TRBJ1-4,CASSQGYSEKLFF,TGTGCCAGCAGCCAAGGGTACAGTGAAAAACTGTTTTTT
TRBV7-8,-,few,TRBJ2-7,CASSHSLRGPRSYEQYF,TGTGCCAGCAGCCATTCCCTACGCGGGCCCCGCTCCTACGAGCAGTACTTC
TRBV13,-,-,TRBJ2-3,CASSFLVGVGSTDTQYF,TGTGCCAGCAGCTTCCTTGTAGGGGTGGGGAGCACAGATACGCAGTATTTT
TRBV7-9,TRBD2,-,TRBJ2-4,CASSAGTSEVNIQYF,TGTGCCAGCAGCGCAGGGACTAGCGAGGTCAACATTCAGTACTTC
TRBV9,-,once,TRBJ2-5,CASSVATSGSQETQYF,TGTGCCAGCAGCGTAGCTACCAGCGGAAGCCAAGAGACCCAGTACTTC
TRBV19,-,-,TRBJ2-7,CASSIYRSYEQYF,TGTGCCAGTAGTATTTACAGATCCTACGAGCAGTACTTC
TRBV5-8,TRBD2,-,TRBJ2-5,CASSKGLAGGHQETQYF,TGTGCCAGCAGCAAGGGACTAGCGGGAGGACACCAAGAGACCCAGTACTTC
TRBV10-3,TRBD1,-,TRBJ1-5,CATREGAPSNMQPQHF,TGTGCCACCCGCGAGGGGGCGCCTTCGAATATGCAGCCCCAGCATTTT
TRBV7-6,-,-,TRBJ2-1,CASSSPGLYNEQFF,TGTGCCAGCAGCTCCCCGGGACTCTACAATGAGCAGTTCTTC
TRBV18,-,-,TRBJ1-3,CASSPGQSSGNTIYF,TGTGCCAGCTCACCAGGGCAGAGCTCTGGAAACACCATATATTTT
TRBV10-3,-,-,TRBJ2-1,CAISNQGSFAPNNEQFF,TGTGCCATCAGCAATCAGGGTTCGTTTGCCCCAAACAATGAGCAGTTCTTC
TRBV30,-,-,TRBJ2-7,CAWRGTLF,TGTGCCTGGAGGGGGACTCTCTTC
TRBV18,TRBD2,few,TRBJ2-3,CASSPFFPSSGRKADTQYF,TGTGCCAGCTCACCATTTTTTCCCTCTAGCGGGAGGAAGGCAGATACGCAGTATTTT
TRBV9,TRBD1,few,TRBJ2-1,CASSVTGTGDYNEQFF,TGTGCCAGCAGCGTAACCGGGACAGGCGACTACAATGAGCAGTTCTTC
TRBV11-2,-,-,TRBJ2-3,CASSTQALGREQYF,TGTGCCAGCAGCACCCAGGCCCTCGGTCGGGAGCAGTATTTT
TRBV19,TRBD2,-,TRBJ2-5,CATKLAGGLETQYF,TGTGCCACCAAACTAGCGGGAGGTTTGGAGACCCAGTACTTC